The clone carrying this TCR beta chain occurred many times. Antigen unknown. This entry belongs to a study of T cells in Graves' hyperthyroidism and ophthalmopathy. General study results and limits: The model identified upcoming ophthalmopathy a median 6.5 months ahead of onset.

Using RNA transcripts as the source, TCR beta CDR3 regions were amplified. Primed by the HTBI set, a first-round RT-PCR was run on the TCR CDR3. MiXCR, run by TCRdb on the multiplex PCR reads, gives a single entry per CDR3 protein. Of about 300,000 distinct CDR3 sequences in the sample, roughly 19% were seen once. The CDR3 extends over 15 amino acids. Deletions cut 1 base from V and 2 bases from J, with 12 bases between. Germline CDR1 and CDR2: SGHAT and FQNNGV. The TCR sequence derives from a man aged 45-60 years with Graves' ophthalmopathy. The rearrangement uses TRBV11-2 and TRBJ2-7; D not resolved. Material for sequencing was blood. The CDR3: CASSLGAVKAYEQYF. The CDR3 region has the DNA TGTGCCAGCAGCTTAGGGGCAGTGAAGGCCTACGAGCAGTACTTC. The whole variable domain, filled in from reference TRBV11-2 and TRBJ2-7, reads EAGVAQSPRYKIIEKRQSVAFWCNPISGHATLYWYQQILGQGPKLLIQFQNNGVVDDSQLPKDRFSAERLKGVDSTLKIQPAKLEDSAVYLCASSLGAVKAYEQYFGPGTRLTVT.